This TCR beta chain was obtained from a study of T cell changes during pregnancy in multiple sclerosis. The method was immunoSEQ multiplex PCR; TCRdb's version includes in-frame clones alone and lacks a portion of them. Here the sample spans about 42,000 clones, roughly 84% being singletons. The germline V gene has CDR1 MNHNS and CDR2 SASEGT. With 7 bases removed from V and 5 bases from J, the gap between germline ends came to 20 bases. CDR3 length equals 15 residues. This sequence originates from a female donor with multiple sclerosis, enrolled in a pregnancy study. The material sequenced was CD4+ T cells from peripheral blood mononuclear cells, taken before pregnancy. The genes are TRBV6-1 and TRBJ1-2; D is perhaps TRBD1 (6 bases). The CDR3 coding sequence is TGTGCCAGCATGGAGATCGGCGCTCAGGGGTATGGCTACACCTTC. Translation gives CASMEIGAQGYGYTF.